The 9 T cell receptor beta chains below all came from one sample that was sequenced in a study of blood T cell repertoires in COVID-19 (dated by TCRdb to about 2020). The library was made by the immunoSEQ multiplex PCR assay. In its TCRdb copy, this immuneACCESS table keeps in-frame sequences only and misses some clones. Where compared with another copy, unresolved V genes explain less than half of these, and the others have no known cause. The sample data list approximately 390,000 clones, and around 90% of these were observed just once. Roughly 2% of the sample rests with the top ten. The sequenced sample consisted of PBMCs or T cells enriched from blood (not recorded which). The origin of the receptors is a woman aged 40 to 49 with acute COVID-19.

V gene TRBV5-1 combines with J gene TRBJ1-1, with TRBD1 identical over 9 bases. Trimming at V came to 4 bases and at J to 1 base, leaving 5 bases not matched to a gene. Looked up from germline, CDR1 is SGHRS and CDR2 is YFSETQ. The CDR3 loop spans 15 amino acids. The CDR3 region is CASSTGQGRNTEAFF. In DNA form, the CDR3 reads TGCGCCAGCAGCACCGGACAGGGGAGGAACACTGAAGCTTTCTTT.

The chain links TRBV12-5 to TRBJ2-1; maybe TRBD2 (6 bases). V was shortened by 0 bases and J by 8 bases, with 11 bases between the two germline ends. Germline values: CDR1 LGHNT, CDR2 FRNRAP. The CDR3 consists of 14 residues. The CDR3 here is CASGLVGSGDEQFF. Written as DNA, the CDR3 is TGTGCTAGTGGTTTGGTAGGGTCGGGGGATGAGCAGTTCTTC.

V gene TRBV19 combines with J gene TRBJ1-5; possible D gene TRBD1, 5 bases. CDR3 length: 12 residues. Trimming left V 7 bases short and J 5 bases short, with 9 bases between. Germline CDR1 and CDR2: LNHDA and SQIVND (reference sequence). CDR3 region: CASNRRDQPQHF. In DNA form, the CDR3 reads TGTGCCAGTAACAGGAGAGATCAGCCCCAGCATTTT.

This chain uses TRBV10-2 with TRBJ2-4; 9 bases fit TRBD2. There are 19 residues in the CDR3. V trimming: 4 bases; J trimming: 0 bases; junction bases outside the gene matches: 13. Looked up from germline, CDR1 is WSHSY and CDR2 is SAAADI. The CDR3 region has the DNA TGCGCCAGCAGTGTGAGTCGAGCGGGGGGACAACTAGCCAAAAACATTCAGTACTTC. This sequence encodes CASSVSRAGGQLAKNIQYF.

CDR3 sequence (DNA): TGCGCCAGCAGCGCCCGGACAGGGAGTGAGACCCAGTACTTC. This codes for CASSARTGSETQYF. The rearrangement links TRBV5-1 to TRBJ2-5; 8 nucleotides match TRBD1. Germline V gene sequence: CDR1 SGHRS, CDR2 YFSETQ. This CDR3 spans 14 amino acids. Losses at the gene ends were 4 bases for V and 5 bases for J; bases not matched to a gene: 7.

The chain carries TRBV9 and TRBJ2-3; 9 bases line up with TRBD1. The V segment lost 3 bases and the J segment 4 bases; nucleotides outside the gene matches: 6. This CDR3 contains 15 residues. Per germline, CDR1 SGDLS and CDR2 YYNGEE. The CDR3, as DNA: TGTGCCAGCAGCGACGGGACAGGGTGGGCAGATACGCAGTATTTT. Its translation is CASSDGTGWADTQYF.

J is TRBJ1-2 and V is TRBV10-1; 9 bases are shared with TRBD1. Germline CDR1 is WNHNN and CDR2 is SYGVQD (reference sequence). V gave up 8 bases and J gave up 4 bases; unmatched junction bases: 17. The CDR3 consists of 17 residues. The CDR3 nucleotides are TGCGCCAGCCTAATTCGGGACAGGGTTATCCTATTCTATGGCTACACCTTC. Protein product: CASLIRDRVILFYGYTF.

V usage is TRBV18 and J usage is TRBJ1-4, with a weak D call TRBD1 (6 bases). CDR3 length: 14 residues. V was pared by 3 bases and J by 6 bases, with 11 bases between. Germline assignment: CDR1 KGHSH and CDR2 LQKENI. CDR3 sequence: CASSPRQADEKLFF. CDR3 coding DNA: TGTGCCAGCTCACCCCGACAGGCTGATGAAAAACTGTTTTTT.

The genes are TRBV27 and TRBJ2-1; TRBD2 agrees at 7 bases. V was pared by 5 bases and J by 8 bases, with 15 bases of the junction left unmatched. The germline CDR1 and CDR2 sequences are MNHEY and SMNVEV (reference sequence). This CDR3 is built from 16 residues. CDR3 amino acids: CASSPLTGGPIDEQFF. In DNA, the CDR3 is TGTGCCAGCAGTCCCCTCACGGGGGGACCTATCGATGAGCAGTTCTTC.